The 22 T cell receptor beta chains listed next were all sequenced from one sample in a study of control samples from healthy donors and cancer patients. Generated by immunoSEQ multiplex PCR, the TCRdb table keeps only in-frame clones and is missing some. The sample holds about 110,000 clones; just over 90% are singletons and the top ten take roughly 4.4%. Sequencing input: blood. Receptor source: a human donor in good health. The donor label of this sample is uncertain.

The genes are TRBV7-2 and TRBJ1-2; 10 bases line up with TRBD1. CDR3 length: 13 residues. V dropped 7 bases and J dropped 8; count of bases not matched to a gene: 7. The V gene's germline CDR1 is SGHTA and CDR2 FQGNSA. CDR3 DNA: TGTGCCAGCAACCGGGGACAGGGGACCGGCTACACCTTC. It codes for CASNRGQGTGYTF.

The rearrangement joins TRBV2 to TRBJ1-2; no clear D. There are 14 residues in the CDR3. Trimming shortened V by 6 bases and J by 2 bases, and 13 bases separated the two germline ends. CDR1 is SNHLY and CDR2 is FYNNEI in the germline V gene. The CDR3 is CASRARGGNYGYTF. CDR3 coding DNA: TGTGCCAGCAGGGCCCGGGGAGGGAACTATGGCTACACCTTC.

The J gene is TRBJ2-7, the V gene TRBV27; D may be TRBD2 (5 bases). V gave up 4 bases and J gave up 12 bases, with 13 bases separating them. CDR1 MNHEY and CDR2 SMNVEV come from the germline V gene (reference sequence). The CDR3 loop spans 11 amino acids. The CDR3, as DNA: TGTGCCAGCAGTTCGGGGAAATCACTGTACTTC. As protein: CASSSGKSLYF.

The V and J genes are TRBV19 and TRBJ1-3, with D possibly being TRBD1 (6 bases). V lost 6 bases and J lost 1, with 10 bases in between. Germline CDR1 LNHDA, CDR2 SQIVND (reference sequence). CDR3 length: 14 residues. CDR3 DNA sequence: TGTGCCAGTAGACCACAGGGTTCTGGAAACACCATATATTTT. Residues: CASRPQGSGNTIYF.

The chain uses TRBV14 and TRBJ1-1; D not resolved. Germline lookup yields CDR1 SGHDN and CDR2 FVKESK. This CDR3 comprises 14 residues. V was cut by 2 bases and J by 5 bases, with 12 bases left in between. The CDR3 region has the DNA TGTGCCAGCAGCCAATTTGGAGTAGCGACTGAAGCTTTCTTT. Its translation is CASSQFGVATEAFF. The complete variable domain, with remaining parts taken from reference TRBV14 and TRBJ1-1, reads EAGVTQFPSHSVIEKGQTVTLRCDPISGHDNLYWYRRVMGKEIKFLLHFVKESKQDESGMPNNRFLAERTGGTYSTLKVQPAELEDSGVYFCASSQFGVATEAFFGQGTRLTVV.

The chain recombines TRBV6-5 with TRBJ1-1; 7 bases agree with TRBD1. V was pared by 6 bases and J by 6 bases, with 7 bases of the junction left unmatched. CDR3 length: 13 amino acids. The germline CDR1 and CDR2 sequences are MNHEY and SVGAGI. The CDR3 protein is CASRSTGTAEAFF. The CDR3, as DNA: TGTGCCAGCAGGTCGACAGGGACGGCTGAAGCTTTCTTT.

This chain uses TRBV6-1 with TRBJ1-2, with a possible D match to TRBD1 (6 bases). The V and J ends lost 0 bases and 5 bases respectively, with 13 bases between them. The CDR3 extends over 15 amino acids. The germline CDR1 and CDR2 sequences are MNHNS and SASEGT. CDR3 sequence reads: CASSEASRGGYGYTF. For the CDR3, the DNA is TGTGCCAGCAGTGAAGCGTCCAGGGGAGGTTATGGCTACACCTTC.

For the CDR3, the DNA is TGTGCCAGTAGTATCTCCGATTCAGGATTCAGGGAGACCCAGTACTTC. This gives the protein CASSISDSGFRETQYF. The genes are TRBV19 and TRBJ2-5; no reliable D call. Germline-derived CDR1 and CDR2 are LNHDA and SQIVND (reference sequence). V lost 3 bases and J 5 bases, leaving 19 bases between the germline ends. CDR3 length: 16 amino acids.

The rearrangement joins TRBV2 to TRBJ2-7; 9 bases agree with TRBD1. J was trimmed by 3 bases and V by 0 bases; bases with no gene match: 6. Germline values: CDR1 SNHLY, CDR2 FYNNEI. This CDR3 region has 16 residues. The CDR3 loop is CASSEALVTGGYEQYF. Written as DNA, the CDR3 is TGTGCCAGCAGTGAAGCGCTTGTGACAGGGGGCTACGAGCAGTACTTC.

Notes on this clone: A clone one base away is much larger, so this may be a read error. Within the sample, other DNA sequences also encode this same CDR3. The chain has TRBV25-1 and TRBJ2-7; TRBD1 matches 7 bases. The CDR3 is 14 residues long. The germline V gene has CDR1 MGHDK and CDR2 SYGVNS. The CDR3 DNA reads TGTGCCAGCGGAAACGACAGGGTTGACTACGAGCAATACTTC. Protein: CASGNDRVDYEQYF.

The chain uses TRBV10-3 and TRBJ2-7; 7 positions agree with TRBD1. CDR3 length: 15 residues. Trimming cost V 2 bases and J 2 bases; bases outside gene matches: 6. Per the germline V gene, CDR1 is ENHRY and CDR2 is SYGVKD. The DNA of the CDR3 is TGTGCCATCAGTGAGCCGGAACAGGGGACCTACGAGCAGTACTTC. This translates into CAISEPEQGTYEQYF.

This sequence joins TRBV12-3 or TRBV12-4 and TRBJ2-7; TRBD1 matches at 9 bases. This CDR3 is 13 amino acids long. Trimming cost V 6 bases and J 3 bases; bases outside gene matches: 3. This chain's CDR3 is CASSPGQGYEQYF. The DNA of the CDR3 is TGTGCCAGCAGCCCGGGACAGGGCTACGAGCAGTACTTC.

The DNA of the CDR3 is TGTGCCAGCAGCGTATCGGGCGGCGGGGGCTACAATGAGCAGTTCTTC. Translated, it gives CASSVSGGGGYNEQFF. The V gene is TRBV9, the J gene TRBJ2-1, with TRBD2 identical over 7 bases. Germline values: CDR1 SGDLS, CDR2 YYNGEE. V dropped 1 base and J dropped 3; count of bases not matched to a gene: 7. This CDR3 is built from 16 residues.

The chain links TRBV7-7 to TRBJ2-1, with 8 nucleotides matching TRBD2. CDR3 size: 15 residues. J lost 5 bases, V lost 5 bases, and 8 bases had no gene match. Germline lookup yields CDR1 SSHAT and CDR2 FNYEAQ (reference sequence). The CDR3 here is CASSTVAGRNNEQFF. DNA for the CDR3: TGTGCCAGCAGCACGGTAGCGGGGCGAAACAATGAGCAGTTCTTC.

The V gene is TRBV5-8, the J gene TRBJ2-6; unclear D gene. The CDR3 consists of 15 residues. Germline V lookup: CDR1 SGHTS, CDR2 YDEGEE. V was clipped by 4 bases and J by 1 base, with 9 bases between them. The CDR3 DNA is TGTGCCAGCAGCCCATTGATATCTGGGGCCAACGTCCTGACTTTC. This sequence encodes CASSPLISGANVLTF.

This chain links TRBV7-2 with TRBJ1-1; 7 bases agree with TRBD1. The V and J ends lost 2 bases and 2 bases, in that order; junction bases with no gene match: 8. The CDR3 extends over 16 amino acids. CDR1 and CDR2 (germline): SGHTA, FQGNSA. This chain's CDR3 is CASSLSPGTDNTEAFF. The CDR3 DNA follows: TGTGCCAGCAGCTTATCACCGGGGACAGATAACACTGAAGCTTTCTTT.

The V and J genes are TRBV4-1 and TRBJ1-1, with D unresolved. CDR1 is MGHRA and CDR2 is YSYEKL in the germline V gene. Trimming cost V 0 bases and J 10 bases, with 12 bases left between them. The CDR3 has 13 residues. CDR3 DNA sequence: TGCGCCAGCAGCCAAGATTTCGGGTTAGGAGCTTTCTTT. It translates to CASSQDFGLGAFF.

The V gene is TRBV29-1, the J gene TRBJ1-2; D is possibly TRBD1 (5 bases). CDR1 is SQVTM, CDR2 ANQGSEA, per germline. The V gene lost 4 bases and the J gene lost 4 bases, with 10 bases spanning the gap. The CDR3 is 12 residues long. The CDR3 sequence is CSVGSRAYGYTF. DNA for the CDR3: TGCAGCGTTGGGAGCAGGGCCTATGGCTACACCTTC.

J is TRBJ1-2 and V is TRBV6-5; 7 nucleotides match TRBD1. The ends lost 7 bases at V and 8 bases at J; junction bases unmatched: 13. Per the germline V gene, CDR1 is MNHEY and CDR2 is SVGAGI. This CDR3 has 14 amino acids. CDR3 amino acids: CASTHDREIMGYTF. The CDR3 region has the DNA TGTGCCAGCACGCACGACAGGGAGATTATGGGCTACACCTTC.

The chain is built from TRBV5-4 and TRBJ1-1; TRBD1 matches at 7 bases. There are 15 residues in the CDR3. Trimming cost V 3 bases and J 2 bases; bases outside gene matches: 7. Germline V gives CDR1 SGHNT, CDR2 YYREEE (reference sequence). The CDR3 DNA reads as TGTGCCAGCAGCTCGACGGACAGGTCAAACACTGAAGCTTTCTTT. The encoded protein is CASSSTDRSNTEAFF.

The DNA for the CDR3 is TGTGCCACCGGGGGCGACACAGTCTCCTACGAGCAGTACTTC. Translating it yields CATGGDTVSYEQYF. The chain couples TRBV10-3 to TRBJ2-7; tentatively, D is TRBD1 or TRBD2 (6 bases each). This CDR3 is built from 14 residues. With 10 bases removed from V and 0 bases from J, the gap between germline ends came to 16 bases. Per the germline V gene, CDR1 is ENHRY and CDR2 is SYGVKD.

V gene TRBV7-3 combines with J gene TRBJ2-1; D is uncertain. This CDR3 comprises 12 residues. V was clipped by 2 bases and J by 6 bases, with 5 bases between them. The germline CDR1 and CDR2 sequences are SGHTA and FQGTGA. The CDR3 here is CASSLDGNEQFF. The DNA for the CDR3 is TGTGCCAGCAGCTTAGATGGCAATGAGCAGTTCTTC. The variable domain in full, with the rest retrieved from reference TRBV7-3 and TRBJ2-1, is GAGVSQTPSNKVTEKGKYVELRCDPISGHTALYWYRQSLGQGPEFLIYFQGTGAADDSGLPNDRFFAVRPEGSVSTLKIQRTERGDSAVYLCASSLDGNEQFFGPGTRLTVL.